A single sample is the source of the 23 T cell receptor beta chains below, sequenced in a study of tumor and adjacent non-tumor tissue in lung cancer. A modified ARM-PCR protocol with three rounds of nested PCR amplified TCRbeta. Via MiXCR, TCRdb re-called the multiplex PCR reads, giving one row per CDR3 protein. Altogether 70,000 to 80,000 distinct CDR3 sequences are present, about two thirds being singletons, with the ten largest covering approximately 10%. RNA was extracted from bulk tissue without any cell sorting. Sequenced: lung tumor tissue. The receptors were sampled from a woman between 35 and 50 years old with non-small cell lung cancer.

In its sample, this clonotype is medium-sized (0.01 to 0.1%). V and J are TRBV11-3 and TRBJ2-1, with D possibly matching TRBD2 (6 bases). This CDR3 has 16 amino acids. The V gene's germline CDR1 is SGHNT and CDR2 YENEEA. The V end lost 5 bases, the J end lost 5 bases, and 19 bases lay between the germline ends. The CDR3: CASSPPGGGVNNEQFF. The CDR3 nucleotides are TGTGCCAGCAGCCCTCCCGGCGGCGGGGTGAACAATGAGCAGTTCTTC.

J is TRBJ2-7 and V is TRBV5-1; D may match TRBD1 or TRBD2 (5 bases each). Germline CDR1 reads SGHRS; CDR2 reads YFSETQ. The CDR3 length is 14 residues. Trimming left V 3 bases short and J 5 bases short, with 15 bases between. For the CDR3, the DNA is TGCGCCAGCAGCTACCCGATGGGGGTAAACGAGCAGTACTTC. The encoded protein is CASSYPMGVNEQYF.

This clonotype was found a few times. Lacking the conserved final phenylalanine or tryptophan, this CDR3 likely reflects a read error. This chain joins TRBV11-3 and TRBJ2-1, with 8 bases identical to TRBD1. The CDR3 loop spans 14 amino acids. The germline V gene has CDR1 SGHNT and CDR2 YENEEA. CDR3 in DNA: TGTACCAGCAGCACAACAGGGGGTGGGTATGAGCAGTTCCTC. It translates to CTSSTTGGGYEQFL.

A note on this clonotype: One end of the junction is discordant with germline, which a read error may explain. The rearrangement links TRBV29-1 to TRBJ1-2; D not certain. Germline V gene sequence: CDR1 SQVTM, CDR2 ANQGSEA. The CDR3 contains 13 residues. As DNA, the CDR3 is TGCAGTGTTGAAGAGACACCCAACTATGACTACACCTTC. This translates into CSVEETPNYDYTF.

As for this clonotype: The junction does not match germline at one end; this may be a read error. The genes are TRBV29-1 and TRBJ2-1; perhaps TRBD1 as D (6 bases). This CDR3 is 12 amino acids long. Germline-derived CDR1 and CDR2 are SQVTM and ANQGSEA. The CDR3 sequence: CSVGHRAGEQVF. In DNA form, the CDR3 reads TGCAGCGTTGGCCACAGGGCGGGTGAGCAGGTCTTC.

Notes on this clonotype: A much larger clone sits a single nucleotide away, making a read error possible. The rearrangement uses TRBV28 and TRBJ1-2; TRBD1 matches at 9 bases. Germline lookup yields CDR1 MDHEN and CDR2 SYDVKM. V dropped 7 bases and J dropped 0; count of bases not matched to a gene: 9. The CDR3 spans 16 residues. The CDR3 region is CASTSGTGTANYGYTF. DNA of the CDR3: TGTGCCAGCACTTCCGGGACAGGGACGGCTAACTATGGCTACACCTTC.

The chain recombines TRBV11-1 with TRBJ1-1; D might be TRBD1 (6 bases). Germline loops: CDR1 SGHAT, CDR2 FQDESV (reference sequence). The CDR3 has 15 residues. Trimming shortened V by 10 bases and J by 5 bases, and 23 bases separated the two germline ends. In DNA, the CDR3 is TGTGCCACTACTCACACCGAAACAGGGAGAACTGAAGCTTTCTTT. This encodes CATTHTETGRTEAFF.

As to this clonotype: A read error may explain this, as a much larger clone is one base away. The chain has TRBV20-1 and TRBJ1-5, with 8 bases aligning to TRBD1. Germline-derived CDR1 and CDR2 are DFQATT and SNEGSKA (reference sequence). The CDR3 has 13 amino acids. In DNA, the CDR3 is TGCAATGCTAGACAGGGGCTTGACCAGCCCCAGCATTTT. Translated: CNARQGLDQPQHF.

In regard to this clonotype: One end of the junction does not line up with germline, which may come from a read error. The chain joins TRBV11-2 to TRBJ2-7; D is possibly TRBD1 (5 bases). The CDR3 consists of 14 residues. Germline-derived CDR1 and CDR2 are SGHAT and FQNNGV. CDR3 coding DNA: TGTTCCAGCAGCTTCGGACAAGGGGCGTACGAGCAGTACTTC. It is translated as CSSSFGQGAYEQYF.

The chain employs TRBV11-2 and TRBJ2-7; TRBD2 might be the D (5 bases). The CDR3 has 15 residues. Germline CDR1 is SGHAT and CDR2 is FQNNGV. CDR3 sequence (DNA): TGTACCATCAGTTTCACCGGAGGCGGATCCTACGAGCAGTACTTC. It specifies CTISFTGGGSYEQYF.

This CDR3 is CASSHPGLAGDPLRNEQFF. The CDR3 nucleotides are TGCGCCAGCAGTCATCCGGGACTAGCGGGGGACCCTCTGCGGAATGAGCAGTTCTTC. V and J are TRBV4-1 and TRBJ2-1, with TRBD2 matching over 14 bases. The V gene end was trimmed by 6 bases and the J gene end by 7 bases; junction bases not matched to a gene: 17. This CDR3 contains 19 residues. The germline V gene encodes CDR1 MGHRA and CDR2 YSYEKL.

As regards this clonotype: The junction and the germline gene differ at one end; a read error may be behind it. This rearrangement joins TRBV20-1 to TRBJ2-7, with a weak D call TRBD2 (7 bases). This CDR3 region has 14 residues. Germline CDR1 is DFQATT and CDR2 is SNEGSKA (reference sequence). DNA for the CDR3: TGCAGTGCTAGCGATGAGGGGGGGCTCCACAAGCAGTATTTC. It yields the protein CSASDEGGLHKQYF.

The gene calls are TRBV10-1 and TRBJ2-7; 7 positions agree with TRBD2. Germline lookup yields CDR1 WNHNN and CDR2 SYGVQD (reference sequence). CDR3 size: 14 residues. The J segment lost 2 bases and the V segment lost 7 bases, leaving 8 bases of the junction unmatched. The DNA for the CDR3 is TGCGCCAGCATTTCGAGGGAGGGCCCCTACGAGCAGTACTTC. This sequence encodes CASISREGPYEQYF.

Worth noting for this clonotype: The junction differs from germline at one of its ends, possibly a read error. V gene TRBV12-3 or TRBV12-4 combines with J gene TRBJ2-7; D may match TRBD1 or TRBD2 (5 bases each). This CDR3 comprises 15 residues. The CDR3 sequence: CASSLEIGDPYEQYF. DNA for the CDR3: TGTGCCAGCAGTTTAGAGATCGGGGACCCCTACGAACAGTACTTC.

Within the sample, this clonotype is medium-sized. V usage is TRBV20-1 and J usage is TRBJ2-2; weak D call: TRBD1 (6 bases). CDR3 length: 14 amino acids. In germline, CDR1 is DFQATT, CDR2 SNEGSKA (reference sequence). V dropped 5 bases and J dropped 3 bases, with 13 bases sitting between them. The CDR3 sequence: CSAPPGHDTGELFF. DNA of the CDR3: TGCAGTGCTCCGCCGGGACATGACACCGGGGAGCTGTTTTTT.

A note on this clonotype: Relative to the germline gene, one junction end is altered; a read error may explain this. The rearrangement uses TRBV4-2 and TRBJ2-2; the D gene could be TRBD1 or TRBD2 (5 bases each). Germline V gene data show CDR1 as LGHNA and CDR2 as YNFKEQ. The CDR3 extends over 15 amino acids. The CDR3 loop reads CASGQGGHGTGELFF. Written as DNA, the CDR3 is TGTGCCAGCGGCCAAGGAGGACATGGCACCGGGGAGCTGTTTTTT.

As to this clonotype: Sequence at one end of the junction differs from germline and may be a read error. The chain couples TRBV29-1 to TRBJ2-4; D is unresolved. Per germline, CDR1 SQVTM and CDR2 ANQGSEA. The CDR3 is 12 amino acids. The CDR3 loop reads CSVGHVENIQYF. In DNA form, the CDR3 reads TGCAGCGTTGGTCATGTCGAAAACATTCAGTATTTC. Based on the CDR3 plus reference TRBV29-1 and TRBJ2-4, the full variable domain is SAVISQKPSRDICQRGTSLTIQCQVDSQVTMMFWYRQQPGQSLTLIATANQGSEATYESGFVIDKFPISRPNLTFSTLTVSNMSPEDSSIYLCSVGHVENIQYFGAGTRLSVL.

A word on this clonotype: One junction end disagrees with the germline gene, perhaps due to a read error. V is TRBV11-2 and J is TRBJ2-1; 9 bases agree with TRBD2. Germline CDR1 and CDR2: SGHAT and FQNNGV. This CDR3 contains 15 residues. CDR3 in DNA: TGTGCCAGCAGCCCCCGACTAGCGGCTGCCAATGAACAGTTCTTC. Its translation: CASSPRLAAANEQFF.

V is TRBV5-4 and J is TRBJ2-1, with D maybe TRBD2 (6 bases). Trimming took off 4 bases at V and 7 bases at J, with 9 bases between the two ends. CDR1 SGHNT and CDR2 YYREEE come from the germline V gene (reference sequence). The CDR3 length is 12 residues. CDR3 nucleotide sequence: TGTGCCAGCAGCATGACTAGTAATGAGCAGTTCTTC. Translating gives CASSMTSNEQFF.

Concerning this clonotype: One junction end disagrees with the germline gene, perhaps due to a read error. The chain joins TRBV4-1 to TRBJ1-5; perhaps TRBD1 as D (5 bases). CDR1 and CDR2 (germline): MGHRA, YSYEKL. This CDR3 has 18 residues. The CDR3 coding sequence is TGCGCCAGCAGCCAAGATCTAATGGGGGTCAGTCGCAATCTGCCCCAGCATTTT. Its protein product is CASSQDLMGVSRNLPQHF.

In this sample, this clonotype turned up once. Mismatch with germline at one junction end may stem from a read error. V and J are TRBV5-1 and TRBJ2-5, with D possibly TRBD1 on 5 matching bases. There are 15 residues in the CDR3. Germline V gives CDR1 SGHRS, CDR2 YFSETQ. CDR3 nucleotide sequence: TGCGCCAGCAGCACCTCGACAGCGTACCAAGAGATCCAGTACTTC. As protein: CASSTSTAYQEIQYF.

The chain has TRBV6-5 and TRBJ2-5, with unresolved D. Germline loops: CDR1 MNHEY, CDR2 SVGAGI. CDR3 length: 12 residues. The V and J ends lost 6 bases and 5 bases respectively, with 10 bases between them. This CDR3 reads CASRRGQETQYF. The CDR3 DNA follows: TGTGCCAGCAGAAGAGGCCAGGAGACCCAGTACTTC.

This clonotype was recorded once. The junction differs from germline at one of its ends, possibly a read error. The V gene is TRBV11-2, the J gene TRBJ2-1, with 10 positions matching TRBD2. The germline V gene has CDR1 SGHAT and CDR2 FQNNGV. The CDR3 length is 16 residues. CDR3 region: CVSSLGPLAGPNEHFF. CDR3 nucleotide sequence: TGTGTCAGCAGTTTAGGGCCACTAGCGGGGCCCAATGAGCACTTCTTC.